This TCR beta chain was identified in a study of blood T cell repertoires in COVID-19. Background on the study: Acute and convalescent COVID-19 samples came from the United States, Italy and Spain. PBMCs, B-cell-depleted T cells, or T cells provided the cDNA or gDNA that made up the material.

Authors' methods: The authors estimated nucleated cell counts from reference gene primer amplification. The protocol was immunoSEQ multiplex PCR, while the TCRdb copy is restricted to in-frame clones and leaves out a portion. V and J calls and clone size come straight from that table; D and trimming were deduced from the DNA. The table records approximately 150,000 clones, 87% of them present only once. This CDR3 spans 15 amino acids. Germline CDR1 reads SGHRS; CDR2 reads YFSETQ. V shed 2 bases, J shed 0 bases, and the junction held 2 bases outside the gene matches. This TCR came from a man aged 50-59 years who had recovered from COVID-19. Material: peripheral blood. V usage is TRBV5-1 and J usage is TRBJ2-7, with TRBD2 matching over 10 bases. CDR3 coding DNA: TGCGCCAGCAGCTTAGAGCGGGGGGGCTCCTACGAGCAGTACTTC. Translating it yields CASSLERGGSYEQYF.